The 21 T cell receptor beta chains below all came from one sample that was sequenced in a study of blood T cells in healthy people across ages. Next came a second PCR, run for roughly 6 to 11 cycles, which used a sample-barcoded 5' primer along with a J-beta primer mix. MiXCR, applied by TCRdb to the 5' RACE reads, yields one record per CDR3 protein. The sample has about 1.1 million distinct CDR3 sequences, 30% to 40% seen once. Material: blood. The receptors derive from a man between 18 and 29 years old in good health.

This chain joins TRBV21-1 and TRBJ2-7; TRBD1 is taken as the D call from the table, unchecked against the DNA. TRBV21-1 is a documented pseudogene. The CDR3 length is 19 residues. As DNA, the CDR3 is TGTGCCAGCACCGACAGGGTTCTGGGTCACGAGACCTTCTCCTACGAGCAGTACTTC. It encodes CASTDRVLGHETFSYEQYF.

The sample holds a few counts of this clonotype. The gene calls are TRBV6-6 and TRBJ1-4; D unclear. V was pared by 6 bases and J by 4 bases, with 12 bases between. Germline loops: CDR1 MNHNY, CDR2 SVGAGI (reference sequence). The CDR3 consists of 14 residues. CDR3 in amino acids: CASRVAEGNEKLFF. As DNA, the CDR3 is TGTGCCAGCAGAGTTGCAGAGGGTAATGAAAAACTGTTTTTT.

This clonotype was observed a few times. This chain uses TRBV7-3 with TRBJ2-3; 9 bases line up with TRBD2. This CDR3 has 15 amino acids. V shed 5 bases, J shed 3 bases, and the junction held 6 bases outside the gene matches. Per the germline V gene, CDR1 is SGHTA and CDR2 is FQGTGA. The CDR3 spells CASSPSSGVTDTQYF. The CDR3 region has the DNA TGTGCCAGCAGCCCCTCTAGCGGGGTAACAGATACGCAGTATTTT.

This chain joins TRBV7-2 and TRBJ2-1, with 8 bases identical to TRBD2. The V and J ends lost 0 bases and 4 bases, in that order; junction bases with no gene match: 11. Germline assignment: CDR1 SGHTA and CDR2 FQGNSA. The CDR3 loop spans 18 amino acids. CDR3 region: CASSLAWRGGGTYNEQFF. Here the CDR3 DNA reads TGTGCCAGCAGCTTAGCGTGGCGTGGCGGGGGGACTTACAATGAGCAGTTCTTC.

This clonotype was seen more than once but under ten times. The chain is built from TRBV4-3 and TRBJ2-3; D is perhaps TRBD1 (5 bases). V was trimmed by 2 bases and J by 4 bases, leaving 13 bases between them. Germline V CDR1 and CDR2: LGHNA, YSLEER. The CDR3 has 15 amino acids. The DNA of the CDR3 is TGCGCCAGCAGCCAATCTCCTACAGGTGCAGATACGCAGTATTTT. Translating it yields CASSQSPTGADTQYF.

The genes are TRBV20-1 and TRBJ2-3, with a tentative D call TRBD1 (6 bases). V was clipped by 3 bases and J by 6 bases, with 10 bases between them. This CDR3 is built from 12 residues. Germline V gene lookup returns CDR1 DFQATT and CDR2 SNEGSKA (reference sequence). The CDR3, as DNA: TGCAGTGCTAGTCACAGGGCCGATACGCAGTATTTT. Protein sequence: CSASHRADTQYF.

CDR3 bases: TGTGCCACCAGCAGGATGACAGGGAACACTGAAGCTTTCTTT. It is translated as CATSRMTGNTEAFF. J is TRBJ1-1 and V is TRBV15, with TRBD1 as a possible D gene (6 bases). The germline CDR1 and CDR2 sequences are LNHNV and YYDKDF (reference sequence). V lost 3 bases to trimming and J lost 1 base, with 9 bases between them. The CDR3 loop spans 14 amino acids. The entire variable domain, with the rest obtained from reference TRBV15 and TRBJ1-1, is as follows: DAMVIQNPRYQVTQFGKPVTLSCSQTLNHNVMYWYQQKSSQAPKLLFHYYDKDFNNEADTPDNFQSRRPNTSFCFLDIRSPGLGDTAMYLCATSRMTGNTEAFFGQGTRLTVV.

The V gene is TRBV27, the J gene TRBJ2-3, with 8 nucleotides matching TRBD1. Germline CDR1 and CDR2: MNHEY and SMNVEV (reference sequence). The junction had 5 bases not matched to a gene; V was cut back by 0 bases and J by 3 bases. CDR3 length: 16 residues. The CDR3: CASSLSIGQGTDTQYF. CDR3 coding DNA: TGTGCCAGCAGTTTATCGATAGGACAGGGAACAGATACGCAGTATTTT.

This rearrangement joins TRBV12-3 or TRBV12-4 to TRBJ1-1; D ambiguous. The CDR3 runs to 14 residues. Deletions cut 1 base from V and 6 bases from J, with 12 bases between. The CDR3: CASSLGGSMAEAFF. The CDR3 nucleotides read TGTGCCAGCAGTTTAGGTGGGAGTATGGCTGAAGCTTTCTTT.

J is TRBJ2-4 and V is TRBV21-1. The tail of the sequence fits TRBJ2-7 better, so the J call may be wrong. TRBV21-1 is shown as a pseudogene. The CDR3 loop spans 16 amino acids. The CDR3: CASSARQHIATYEQYF. The CDR3 region has the DNA TGTGCCAGCAGCGCCCGACAACATATAGCCACATACGAGCAGTACTTC.

The chain uses TRBV2 and TRBJ2-7; 14 bases are a match to TRBD2. Germline-derived CDR1 and CDR2 are SNHLY and FYNNEI. The CDR3 is 14 residues long. The V and J ends lost 6 bases and 2 bases, in that order; junction bases with no gene match: 0. CDR3 loop: CASRGLAGAYEQYF. The DNA of the CDR3 is TGTGCCAGCAGGGGACTAGCGGGAGCCTACGAGCAGTACTTC.

V and J are TRBV9 and TRBJ1-1; 7 positions match TRBD1. The ends lost 4 bases at V and 4 bases at J; junction bases unmatched: 7. Germline CDR1 SGDLS, CDR2 YYNGEE. The CDR3 spans 14 residues. CDR3 amino acids: CASSYTGEGTEAFF. CDR3 bases: TGTGCCAGCAGCTATACAGGGGAAGGCACTGAAGCTTTCTTT.

The chain uses TRBV7-8 and TRBJ1-2; TRBD1 aligns across 8 bases. The germline gives CDR1 SGHVS, CDR2 FQNEAQ. The CDR3 is 14 residues long. Losses at the gene ends were 5 bases for V and 7 bases for J; bases not matched to a gene: 9. The CDR3 loop reads CASSVGGTGSGYTF. The CDR3 coding sequence is TGTGCCAGCAGCGTAGGCGGGACAGGCTCTGGCTACACCTTC. The full variable domain, its missing parts supplied by reference TRBV7-8 and TRBJ1-2, is GAGVSQSPRYKVAKRGQDVALRCDPISGHVSLFWYQQALGQGPEFLTYFQNEAQLDKSGLPSDRFFAERPEGSVSTLKIQRTQQEDSAVYLCASSVGGTGSGYTFGSGTRLTVV.

V and J are TRBV5-1 and TRBJ2-5, with unresolved D. V dropped 4 bases and J dropped 2 bases, with 9 bases sitting between them. Germline V lookup: CDR1 SGHRS, CDR2 YFSETQ. CDR3 length: 13 amino acids. CDR3 DNA: TGCGCCAGCAGCGAACAGACGCAAGAGACCCAGTACTTC. Residues: CASSEQTQETQYF.

This sequence joins TRBV13 and TRBJ2-7, with TRBD1 identical over 8 bases. The J call may be faulty, since TRBJ2-5 better matches the DNA end. CDR1 PRHDT and CDR2 FYEKMQ come from the germline V gene (reference sequence). CDR3 length equals 15 residues. The CDR3 nucleotides read TGTGCCAGCAGCAACGGACAGGGTGGTCGAGAGACCCAGTACTTC. As protein: CASSNGQGGRETQYF.

The chain combines TRBV27 with TRBJ2-7; tentatively, D is TRBD1 or TRBD2 (5 bases each). V was shortened by 4 bases and J by 2 bases, with 15 bases between the two germline ends. Looked up from germline, CDR1 is MNHEY and CDR2 is SMNVEV (reference sequence). This CDR3 is 15 amino acids long. CDR3 sequence (DNA): TGTGCCAGCAGTTCCTCTGGGGGATCCACCTACGAGCAGTACTTC. Translating it yields CASSSSGGSTYEQYF.

This clonotype has only a few counts. The chain recombines TRBV25-1 with TRBJ2-4; TRBD1 matches at 8 bases. This CDR3 spans 13 amino acids. Germline CDR1 and CDR2: MGHDK and SYGVNS. Unmatched junction bases numbered 6, after V lost 3 bases and J lost 11 bases. CDR3 region: CASSDGTGPLQYF. DNA of the CDR3: TGTGCCAGCAGTGACGGGACAGGTCCCCTTCAGTACTTC.

This chain joins TRBV3-1 and TRBJ1-1, with D perhaps matching TRBD1 (6 bases). The CDR3 is made up of 14 amino acids. Germline lookup yields CDR1 LGHDT and CDR2 YNNKEL (reference sequence). Trimming took 6 bases from V and 5 from J, leaving 16 bases between them. CDR3 residues: CASSKRGAGTEAFF. The CDR3 region has the DNA TGTGCCAGCAGTAAACGGGGGGCGGGAACTGAAGCTTTCTTT.

CDR3 in DNA: TGTGCCAGCAGCCTAGGGTCAGGGGGGGGGCAAGAGACCCAGTACTTC. Its protein product is CASSLGSGGGQETQYF. This chain links TRBV6-6 with TRBJ2-5; D is perhaps TRBD1 or TRBD2 (7 bases each). Trimming pared 6 bases from V and 2 bases from J, leaving 19 bases between. CDR3 length: 16 residues. Germline lookup yields CDR1 MNHNY and CDR2 SVGAGI (reference sequence).

A note on this clonotype: The junction departs from germline at one end; a sequencing error may be responsible. The chain carries TRBV10-3 and TRBJ2-5; D call uncertain. The CDR3 has 12 residues. The V gene's germline CDR1 is ENHRY and CDR2 SYGVKD. The chain's CDR3 is CATSPAVENQYF. In DNA, the CDR3 is TGTGCCACCTCGCCTGCTGTGGAGAACCAGTACTTC.

This clonotype was counted a few times. CDR3 sequence: CSARQGLRYEQFF. CDR3 nucleotides: TGCAGTGCGCGACAGGGACTGAGATATGAGCAGTTCTTC. The chain joins TRBV20-1 to TRBJ2-1; D perhaps matches TRBD1 (7 bases). The length of the CDR3 is 13 residues. V was cut by 6 bases and J by 8 bases, with 17 bases left in between. Germline CDR1 reads DFQATT; CDR2 reads SNEGSKA (reference sequence).